This TCR beta chain was found in a study of early T cells in non-severe SARS-CoV-2 infection. Study-wide context: Sequencing used unsorted whole-blood bulk RNA, so chains lack pairing.

The CDR3 loop spans 15 amino acids. CDR1 is MNHEY, CDR2 SMNVEV, per germline (reference sequence). The V and J ends lost 6 bases and 7 bases, in that order; junction bases with no gene match: 13. Findings and caveats of the study: Using VDJdb, the matching emphasized anti-spike CD8 responses while missing private and CD4 specificities.

Note on this clonotype: Its antigen is still unknown.

cDNA molecules, individually, were tagged with unique molecular identifiers. TCRdb analysed the 5' RACE reads with MiXCR anew, one entry per CDR3 protein. Here the sample spans approximately 79,000 distinct CDR3 sequences, 13% being singletons. This rearrangement joins TRBV27 to TRBJ2-7; 9 bases fit TRBD2. Sequencing was carried out using whole blood. This TCR came from an adult who was a healthcare worker with PCR-confirmed SARS-CoV-2 infection or an uninfected control (not recorded which). Here the CDR3 reads CASRRFSGSEREQYF. Here the CDR3 DNA reads TGTGCCAGCAGGAGGTTTAGCGGGAGTGAGAGGGAGCAGTACTTC.